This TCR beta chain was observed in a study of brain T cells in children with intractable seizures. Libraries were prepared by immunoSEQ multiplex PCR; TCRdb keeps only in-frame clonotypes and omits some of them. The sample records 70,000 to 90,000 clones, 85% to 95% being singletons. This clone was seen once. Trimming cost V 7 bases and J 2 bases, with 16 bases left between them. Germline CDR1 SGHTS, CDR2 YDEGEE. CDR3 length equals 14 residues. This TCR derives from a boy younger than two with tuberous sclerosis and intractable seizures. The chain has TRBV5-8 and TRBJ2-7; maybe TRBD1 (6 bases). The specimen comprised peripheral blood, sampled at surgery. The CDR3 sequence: CASWDIRPPYEQYF. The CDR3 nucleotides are TGTGCCAGCTGGGACATCCGGCCACCCTACGAGCAGTACTTC.